This TCR beta chain was observed in a study of vaccination effects on CD4 cells after COVID-19 (dated by TCRdb to between 2021 and 2024). Some background on the complete study: Two doses of either the BNT162b2 or the mRNA-1273 mRNA SARS-CoV-2 vaccine were administered to participants. Pre-vaccine samples were collected from two convalescent patients 16 days and one week before the first dose, corresponding to 142 and 148 days after COVID-19 diagnosis. In both COVID-19 convalescent patients and infection-naive vaccine recipients, the study compared SARS-CoV-2 spike-specific CD4+ TCR repertoires from before mRNA vaccination with those from after it. Cultures from other donors in the study were sequenced using the Oncomine TCR Beta short-read assay on an Illumina iSeq 100. The full study included over 8 COVID-19 convalescent patients and a few SARS-CoV-2-naive healthy vaccine recipients.

The ViraFEST assay stimulated PBMC with viral peptide pools and then used TCR sequencing to identify antigen-specific CD4+ T cell clonotypes by expansion. After less than 13 days of culture, CD4+ T cells were isolated with the EasySep CD4+ T cell isolation kit. Convalescent patients had PCR-confirmed SARS-CoV-2 infection between March and December 2020, before Alpha, Beta and Delta variants emerged in the United States. Each well held under 2.5 million PBMC cultured in IMDM containing approximately 5% human AB serum, roughly 9.6 IU/ml IL-2 and gentamicin, along with 10 ug/ml peptides. A peptide pool from HIV-1 Nef was used as the negative control culture condition. On days 3 and 7, half of the culture medium was replaced with fresh IL-2-containing medium. Unless noted otherwise, every peptide stimulation condition was grown in triplicate wells. Using Ficoll-Paque Plus gradient centrifugation, PBMC were separated from whole blood and then either used fresh or cryopreserved at -140C. The QIAamp micro DNA kit was used to extract genomic DNA from the cultured CD4+ T cells.

This clone has just a few counts. The specificity of this receptor is unknown. The input lacks base qualities; no much larger clone sits a single base away. The paper's findings and limits, for the study overall: In convalescent patients, the post-vaccine spike-reactive repertoire was composed mainly of new vaccine-induced clones that were largely distinct from infection-induced clones. Marked clonal contraction was observed in both infection-induced and vaccine-induced clones at late post-vaccination timepoints, consistent with waning T cell responses. Only a small number of convalescent patients were included, and no early post-infection timepoints were available, which limited the study.

Libraries were made using the immunoSEQ multiplex PCR assay. TCR beta CDR3 sequencing was performed on DNA from the cultured, isolated CD4+ T cells. Under the source paper's analysis protocol: The analysis removed non-productive TCR sequences, trimmed reads to the CDR3 region, and retained only CDR3s that were 7 or more amino acids long. Antigen-specific clonotypes were identified with the MANAFEST web app by comparing expansion in peptide wells against reference cultures. For clones to be considered positive, expansion at FDR<0.05 versus reference and all other wells, an odds ratio above 5, and a frequency above 0.1% in two replicate wells were required. Cross-reactive clonotypes were defined as significantly expanded in SARS-CoV-2 spike wells and in at least one common cold coronavirus spike condition. CDR3 similarity was assessed by Levenshtein distance using the stringdist R package, and unrooted trees were constructed with ape in R 3.6.1. TCRdb limited this immuneACCESS table to in-frame rearrangements with V and J called. A share of clones is missing; checked studies link under half to unresolved V genes, and the rest is unexplained. The DNA gave D and trimming, while V, J and clone size come from that table. A total of roughly 70,000 clones appear in this sample, 60% to 75% of them only once. The ten largest clones add up to over 4.5% of the sample.

The sample here was CD4+ T cells from PBMCs cultured with HIV peptides, taken before COVID-19 vaccination. The label giving this sample's cell subset or site can be read as: HIV-1 Nef peptide pool negative control/reference culture. This receptor was identified in a human donor who had a prior SARS-CoV-2 infection.

Here is the DNA: TGTGCCAGTTCTAGCGGGAATCGCGAGCAGTACTTC. Its protein is CASSSGNREQYF. The chain joins TRBV19 to TRBJ2-7; 9 middle bases align to TRBD2. CDR1 and CDR2 were assigned from the germline V gene (reference sequence) as LNHDA and SQIVND. At the junction V is shortened by 8 bases and J by 6 bases; bases outside the gene matches: 5. The CDR3, from cysteine to phenylalanine, totals 12 residues. Only CDR3 DNA is held: 36 bases, read in frame from base 1.